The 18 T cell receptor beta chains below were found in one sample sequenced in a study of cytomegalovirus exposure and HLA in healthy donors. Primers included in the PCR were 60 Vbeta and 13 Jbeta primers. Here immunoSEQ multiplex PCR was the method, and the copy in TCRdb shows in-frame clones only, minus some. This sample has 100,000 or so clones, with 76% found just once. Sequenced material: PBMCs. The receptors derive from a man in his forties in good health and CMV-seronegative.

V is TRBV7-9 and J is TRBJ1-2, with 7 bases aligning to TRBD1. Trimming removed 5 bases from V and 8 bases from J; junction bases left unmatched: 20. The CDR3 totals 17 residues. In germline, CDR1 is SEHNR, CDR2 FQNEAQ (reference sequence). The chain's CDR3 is CASSRLTGAGTTKGYTF. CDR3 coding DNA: TGTGCCAGCAGCCGCCTTACAGGGGCAGGGACCACTAAAGGCTACACCTTC.

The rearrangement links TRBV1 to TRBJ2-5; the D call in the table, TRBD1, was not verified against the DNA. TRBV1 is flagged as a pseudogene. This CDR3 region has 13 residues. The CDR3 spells CTSSQDPHETQYF. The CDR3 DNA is TGCACCAGCAGCCAAGATCCCCATGAGACCCAGTACTTC.

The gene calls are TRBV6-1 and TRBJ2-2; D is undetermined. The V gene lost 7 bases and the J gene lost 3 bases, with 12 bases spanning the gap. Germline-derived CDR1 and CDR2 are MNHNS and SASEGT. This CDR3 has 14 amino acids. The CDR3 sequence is CASTQSPDTGELFF. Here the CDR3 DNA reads TGTGCCAGCACCCAGTCGCCAGACACCGGGGAGCTGTTTTTT.

The CDR3 nucleotides read TGTGCCAGCAGCCAATTAGGGGGGGCCTACGAGCAGTACTTC. It specifies CASSQLGGAYEQYF. The chain has TRBV7-9 and TRBJ2-7; possible D gene TRBD2, 7 bases. Trimming stripped 5 bases from V and 2 bases from J, with 13 bases between. Germline V gene lookup returns CDR1 SEHNR and CDR2 FQNEAQ (reference sequence). This CDR3 is built from 14 residues. Variable domain in full (rest from reference TRBV7-9 and TRBJ2-7): DTGVSQNPRHKITKRGQNVTFRCDPISEHNRLYWYRQTLGQGPEFLTYFQNEAQLEKSRLLSDRFSAERPKGSFSTLEIQRTEQGDSAMYLCASSQLGGAYEQYFGPGTRLTVT.

For the CDR3, the DNA is TGTGCCAGCAGCTTGTCTGTAAATAGCGGGGGGGTCCGAACAGATACGCAGTATTTT. Its translation: CASSLSVNSGGVRTDTQYF. J is TRBJ2-3 and V is TRBV5-4; 11 nucleotides match TRBD2. CDR1 SGHNT and CDR2 YYREEE come from the germline V gene (reference sequence). The CDR3 contains 19 residues. V trimming: 1 base; J trimming: 3 bases; junction bases outside the gene matches: 13.

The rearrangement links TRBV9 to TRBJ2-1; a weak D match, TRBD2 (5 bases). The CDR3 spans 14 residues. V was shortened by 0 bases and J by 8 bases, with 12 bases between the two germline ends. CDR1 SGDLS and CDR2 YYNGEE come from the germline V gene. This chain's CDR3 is CASSVAGLGDEQFF. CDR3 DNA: TGTGCCAGCAGCGTAGCCGGTCTCGGGGATGAGCAGTTCTTC.

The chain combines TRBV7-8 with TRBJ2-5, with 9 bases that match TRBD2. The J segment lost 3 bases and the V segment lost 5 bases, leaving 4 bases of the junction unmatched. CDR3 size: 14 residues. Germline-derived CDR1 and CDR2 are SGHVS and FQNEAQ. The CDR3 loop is CASSLGTSKETQYF. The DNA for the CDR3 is TGTGCCAGCAGCCTGGGGACTAGCAAAGAGACCCAGTACTTC.

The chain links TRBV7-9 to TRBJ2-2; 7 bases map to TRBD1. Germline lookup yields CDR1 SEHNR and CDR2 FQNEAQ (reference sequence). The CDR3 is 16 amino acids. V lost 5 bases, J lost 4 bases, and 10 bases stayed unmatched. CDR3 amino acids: CASSPLWTGPTGELFF. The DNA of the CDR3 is TGTGCCAGCAGCCCCCTCTGGACAGGACCCACCGGGGAGCTGTTTTTT.

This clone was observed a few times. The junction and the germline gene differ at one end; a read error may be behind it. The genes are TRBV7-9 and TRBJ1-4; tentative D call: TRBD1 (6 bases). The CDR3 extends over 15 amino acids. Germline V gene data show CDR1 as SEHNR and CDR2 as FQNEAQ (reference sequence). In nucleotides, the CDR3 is TGTTCCAGCAACCTTAGGGGGGGGGCTGATGAAAAACTGTTTTTT. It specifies CSSNLRGGADEKLFF.

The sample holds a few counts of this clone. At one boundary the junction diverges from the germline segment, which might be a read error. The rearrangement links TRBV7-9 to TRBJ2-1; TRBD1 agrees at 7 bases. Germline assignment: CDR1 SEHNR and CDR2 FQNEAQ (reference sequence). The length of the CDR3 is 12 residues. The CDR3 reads CSSSPQGYEQFF. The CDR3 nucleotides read TGTTCCAGCAGCCCACAGGGGTATGAGCAGTTCTTC.

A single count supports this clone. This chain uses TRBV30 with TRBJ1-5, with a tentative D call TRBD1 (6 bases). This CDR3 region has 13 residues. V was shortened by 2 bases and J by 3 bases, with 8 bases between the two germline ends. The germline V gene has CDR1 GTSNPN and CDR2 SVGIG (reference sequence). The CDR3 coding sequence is TGTGCCTGGAGTAACAGGGCCAATCAGCCCCAGCATTTT. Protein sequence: CAWSNRANQPQHF.

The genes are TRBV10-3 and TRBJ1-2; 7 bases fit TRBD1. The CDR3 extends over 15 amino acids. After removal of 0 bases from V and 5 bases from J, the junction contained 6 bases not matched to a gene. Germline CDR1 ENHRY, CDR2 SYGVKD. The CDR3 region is CAISESATGTYGYTF. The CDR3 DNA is TGTGCCATCAGTGAGTCAGCGACAGGGACGTATGGCTACACCTTC.

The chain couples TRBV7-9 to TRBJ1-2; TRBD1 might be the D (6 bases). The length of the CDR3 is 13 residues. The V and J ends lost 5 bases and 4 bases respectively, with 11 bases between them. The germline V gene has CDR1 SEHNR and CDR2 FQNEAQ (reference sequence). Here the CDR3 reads CASSPRTAYGYTF. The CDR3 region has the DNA TGTGCCAGCAGCCCAAGGACAGCCTATGGCTACACCTTC.

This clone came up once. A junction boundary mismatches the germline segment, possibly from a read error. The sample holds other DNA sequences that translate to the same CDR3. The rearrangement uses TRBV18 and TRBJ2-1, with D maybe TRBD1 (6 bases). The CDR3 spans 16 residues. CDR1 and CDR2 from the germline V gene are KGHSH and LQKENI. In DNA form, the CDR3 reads TGCGCCAGCTCACCCCGCCGGGACACATCGTCCAATGAGCAGTTCTTC. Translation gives CASSPRRDTSSNEQFF. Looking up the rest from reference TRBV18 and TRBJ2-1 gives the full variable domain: NAGVMQNPRHLVRRRGQEARLRCSPMKGHSHVYWYRQLPEEGLKFMVYLQKENIIDESGMPKERFSAEFPKEGPSILRIQQVVRGDSAAYFCASSPRRDTSSNEQFFGPGTRLTVL.

In nucleotides, the CDR3 is TGTGCCAGCAGTGACCGGCAGGGGGGTGCCGGGGAGCTGTTTTTT. This gives the protein CASSDRQGGAGELFF. The genes are TRBV6-1 and TRBJ2-2, with a weak D call TRBD1 (7 bases). This CDR3 has 15 amino acids. With 3 bases removed from V and 6 bases from J, the gap between germline ends came to 14 bases. CDR1 and CDR2 from the germline V gene are MNHNS and SASEGT.

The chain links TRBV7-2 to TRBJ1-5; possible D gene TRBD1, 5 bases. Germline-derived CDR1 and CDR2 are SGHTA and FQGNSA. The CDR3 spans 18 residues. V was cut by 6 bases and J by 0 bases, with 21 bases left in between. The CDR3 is CASSAGAGRRDSNQPQHF. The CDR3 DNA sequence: TGTGCCAGCAGTGCCGGAGCGGGACGGAGAGATAGCAATCAGCCCCAGCATTTT.

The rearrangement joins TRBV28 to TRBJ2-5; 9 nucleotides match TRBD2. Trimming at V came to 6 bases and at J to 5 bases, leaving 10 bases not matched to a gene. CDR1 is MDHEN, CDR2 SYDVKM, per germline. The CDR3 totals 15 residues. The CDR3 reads CASRRPGTSKETQYF. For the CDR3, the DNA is TGTGCCAGCAGACGTCCCGGGACTAGCAAGGAGACCCAGTACTTC.

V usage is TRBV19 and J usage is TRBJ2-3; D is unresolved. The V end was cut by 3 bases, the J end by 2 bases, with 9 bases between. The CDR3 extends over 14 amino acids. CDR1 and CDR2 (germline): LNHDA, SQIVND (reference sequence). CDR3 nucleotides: TGTGCCAGTAGTATGCTATTAGCCACAGATACGCAGTATTTT. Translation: CASSMLLATDTQYF.